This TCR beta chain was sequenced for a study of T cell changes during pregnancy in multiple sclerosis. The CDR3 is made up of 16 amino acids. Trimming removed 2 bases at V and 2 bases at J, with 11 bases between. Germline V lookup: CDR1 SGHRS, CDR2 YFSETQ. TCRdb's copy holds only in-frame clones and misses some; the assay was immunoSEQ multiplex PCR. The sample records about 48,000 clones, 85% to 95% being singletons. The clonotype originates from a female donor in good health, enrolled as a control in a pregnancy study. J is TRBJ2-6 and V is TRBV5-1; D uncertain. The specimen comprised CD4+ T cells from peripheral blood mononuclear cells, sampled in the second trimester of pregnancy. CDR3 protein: CASSFDTLAGANVLTF. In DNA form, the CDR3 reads TGCGCCAGCAGCTTTGACACCCTTGCTGGGGCCAACGTCCTGACTTTC.